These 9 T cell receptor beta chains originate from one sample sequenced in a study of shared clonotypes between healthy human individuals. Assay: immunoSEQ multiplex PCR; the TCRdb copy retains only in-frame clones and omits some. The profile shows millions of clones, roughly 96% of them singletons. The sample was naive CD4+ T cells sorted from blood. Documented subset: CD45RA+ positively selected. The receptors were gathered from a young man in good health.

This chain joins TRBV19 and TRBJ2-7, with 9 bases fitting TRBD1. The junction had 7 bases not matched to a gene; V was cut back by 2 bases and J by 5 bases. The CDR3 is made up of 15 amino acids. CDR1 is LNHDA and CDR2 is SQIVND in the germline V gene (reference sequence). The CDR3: CASSIPGQGLHEQYF. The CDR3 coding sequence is TGTGCCAGTAGTATACCGGGACAGGGACTCCACGAGCAGTACTTC. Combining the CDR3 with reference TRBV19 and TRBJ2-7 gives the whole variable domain DGGITQSPKYLFRKEGQNVTLSCEQNLNHDAMYWYRQDPGQGLRLIYYSQIVNDFQKGDIAEGYSVSREKKESFPLTVTSAQKNPTAFYLCASSIPGQGLHEQYFGPGTRLTVT.

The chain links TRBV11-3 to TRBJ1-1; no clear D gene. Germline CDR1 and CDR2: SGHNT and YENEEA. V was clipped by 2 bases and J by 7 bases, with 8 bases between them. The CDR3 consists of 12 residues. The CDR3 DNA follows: TGTGCCAGCAGCTTATCGGGCGGTGAAGCTTTCTTT. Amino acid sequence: CASSLSGGEAFF.

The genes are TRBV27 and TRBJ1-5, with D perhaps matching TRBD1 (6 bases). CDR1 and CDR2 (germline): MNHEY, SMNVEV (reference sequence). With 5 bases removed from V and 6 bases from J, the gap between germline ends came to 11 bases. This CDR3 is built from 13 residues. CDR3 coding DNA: TGTGCCAGCAGTCCCAAGGGGGGTCAGCCCCAGCATTTT. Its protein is CASSPKGGQPQHF.

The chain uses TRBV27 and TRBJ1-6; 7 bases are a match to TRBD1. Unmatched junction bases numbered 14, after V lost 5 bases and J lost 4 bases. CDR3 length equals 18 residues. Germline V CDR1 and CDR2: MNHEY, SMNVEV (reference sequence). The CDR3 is CASSTPSRTGVYNSPLHF. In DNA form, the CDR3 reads TGTGCCAGCAGTACACCGTCTAGGACAGGAGTATATAATTCACCCCTCCACTTT.

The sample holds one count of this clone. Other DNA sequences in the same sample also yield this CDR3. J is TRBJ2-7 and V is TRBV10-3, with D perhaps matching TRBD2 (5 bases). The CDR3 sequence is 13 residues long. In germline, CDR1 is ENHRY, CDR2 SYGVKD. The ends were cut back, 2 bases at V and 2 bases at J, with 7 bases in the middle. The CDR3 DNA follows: TGTGCCATCAGTGAGGGACTTGCCTACGAGCAGTACTTC. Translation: CAISEGLAYEQYF.

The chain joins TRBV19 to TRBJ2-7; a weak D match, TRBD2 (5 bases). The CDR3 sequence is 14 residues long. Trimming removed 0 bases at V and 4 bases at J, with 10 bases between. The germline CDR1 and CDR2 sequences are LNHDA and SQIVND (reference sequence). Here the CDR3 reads CASSIDGNRYEQYF. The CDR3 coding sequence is TGTGCCAGTAGTATAGACGGGAATCGGTACGAGCAGTACTTC.

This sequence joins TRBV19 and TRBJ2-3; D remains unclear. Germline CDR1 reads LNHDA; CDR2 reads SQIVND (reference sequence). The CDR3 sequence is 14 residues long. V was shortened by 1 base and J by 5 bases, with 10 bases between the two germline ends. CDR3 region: CASSIAGLGDTQYF. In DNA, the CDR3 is TGTGCCAGTAGTATAGCGGGTTTAGGAGATACGCAGTATTTT.

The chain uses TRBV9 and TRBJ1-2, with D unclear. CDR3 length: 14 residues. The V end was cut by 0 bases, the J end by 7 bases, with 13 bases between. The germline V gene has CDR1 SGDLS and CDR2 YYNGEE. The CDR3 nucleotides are TGTGCCAGCAGCGTAGACGGCGGGCGGATTGGCTACACCTTC. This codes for CASSVDGGRIGYTF.

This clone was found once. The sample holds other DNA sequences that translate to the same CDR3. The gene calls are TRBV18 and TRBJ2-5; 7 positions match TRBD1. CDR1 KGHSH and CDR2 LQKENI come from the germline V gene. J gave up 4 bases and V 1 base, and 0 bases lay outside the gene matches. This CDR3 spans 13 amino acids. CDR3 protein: CASSPRQGETQYF. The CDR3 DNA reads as TGTGCCAGCTCACCACGACAGGGAGAGACCCAGTACTTC. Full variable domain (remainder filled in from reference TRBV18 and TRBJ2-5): NAGVMQNPRHLVRRRGQEARLRCSPMKGHSHVYWYRQLPEEGLKFMVYLQKENIIDESGMPKERFSAEFPKEGPSILRIQQVVRGDSAAYFCASSPRQGETQYFGPGTRLLVL.